The rows below give T cell receptor beta chains drawn from one sample of a study of T cells in narcolepsy. Using immunoSEQ multiplex PCR, the repertoire was profiled, and TCRdb retains in-frame clones only, with some absent. The sample includes some 13,000 clones, about 89% seen only once; the top ten take about 1.8%. The material sequenced was CD45RA- memory CD4+ T cells from PBMCs. All receptors come from a human donor with narcolepsy. CDR3s leave out the opening cysteine and the closing phenylalanine or tryptophan. Each record gives: CDR3 protein, D gene, V gene. The D gene is left open where the match is weak.

CDR3: ASSWGGSGEQY
D: TRBD2
V: TRBV7-2

CDR3: ASNSGEQY
D: .
V: TRBV21-1

CDR3: ASSPTTGFSPLH
D: .
V: TRBV28

CDR3: ASSQRGVHEQY
D: TRBD2
V: TRBV14

CDR3: ASSLSVGSSYNEQF
D: .
V: TRBV5-1

CDR3: ASKKGWNTEAF
D: .
V: TRBV6-5

CDR3: ASSPGRGPGNTEAF
D: .
V: TRBV5-1

CDR3: ASSAGVNEQF
D: .
V: TRBV25-1

CDR3: ASSLVPFNEQF
D: .
V: TRBV7-2

CDR3: ASSSQGIRDEQY
D: .
V: TRBV19

CDR3: ASRRFSNTEAF
D: .
V: TRBV14

CDR3: ASSLPRDRGNRYEQY
D: TRBD1
V: TRBV7-2

CDR3: ASSSQPGADNEKLF
D: .
V: TRBV4-2

CDR3: ASRYEVTALNTEAF
D: .
V: TRBV5-1

CDR3: ASSEGQGGDQPQH
D: TRBD1
V: TRBV6-6

CDR3: ASSFTGVPNYGYT
D: TRBD1
V: TRBV5-6

CDR3: ASSTTTGARDGYT
D: TRBD1
V: TRBV19

CDR3: ASSLDKDTQY
D: .
V: TRBV11-2

CDR3: ASSEAGWGKDGYT
D: .
V: TRBV2

CDR3: ASSTWTGGKDTEAF
D: TRBD1
V: TRBV19

CDR3: ASSVEPGGTYEQY
D: TRBD1
V: TRBV9

CDR3: ASKWLMNTEAF
D: .
V: TRBV19

CDR3: SVAPGGTQY
D: TRBD1
V: TRBV29-1

CDR3: ASSRQETSYEQY
D: .
V: TRBV2

CDR3: ASSLKGTSGSKIYEQY
D: TRBD2
V: TRBV7-9

CDR3: ASSLAGGAGVEQF
D: TRBD2
V: TRBV5-6

CDR3: ASSRGLAGGEELF
D: TRBD2
V: TRBV5-4

CDR3: AISELTSYRRRNEQF
D: .
V: TRBV10-3

CDR3: ACGQGGSRINEQF
D: TRBD2
V: TRBV30